The 10 T cell receptor beta chains below all came from one sample that was sequenced in a study of blood T cell repertoires in COVID-19. TCRdb keeps only in-frame clones here, not all; method: immunoSEQ multiplex PCR. The data contain fewer than 300,000 clones, approximately 92% of them singletons. The sample comprised PBMCs or T cells enriched from blood (not recorded which). The receptors were gathered from a woman aged 30 to 39 who had recovered from COVID-19.

The genes are TRBV6-2 or TRBV6-3 and TRBJ2-5; 7 bases agree with TRBD2. Germline assignment: CDR1 MNHEY and CDR2 SVGEGT. V shed 5 bases and J 4 bases; nucleotides not matched to a gene: 7. The CDR3 has 14 residues. The CDR3 DNA is TGTGCCAGCAGTCCCTGGGGAGGGAGAGAGACCCAGTACTTC. The encoded protein is CASSPWGGRETQYF.

The chain carries TRBV12-3 or TRBV12-4 and TRBJ2-5, with D unresolved. This CDR3 region has 12 residues. Deletions cut 7 bases from V and 2 bases from J, with 8 bases between. CDR3: CASTWAQETQYF. The DNA of the CDR3 is TGTGCCAGCACCTGGGCGCAAGAGACCCAGTACTTC.

V and J are TRBV2 and TRBJ1-5, with unresolved D. V gave up 7 bases and J gave up 5 bases, with 9 bases separating them. The CDR3 totals 12 residues. Germline CDR1 SNHLY, CDR2 FYNNEI. The CDR3 DNA follows: TGTGCCAGCACCAGATCAGATCAGCCCCAGCATTTT. Residues: CASTRSDQPQHF. Using reference TRBV2 and TRBJ1-5 for the parts outside the CDR3, the full variable domain is EPEVTQTPSHQVTQMGQEVILRCVPISNHLYFYWYRQILGQKVEFLVSFYNNEISEKSEIFDDQFSVERPDGSNFTLKIRSTKLEDSAMYFCASTRSDQPQHFGDGTRLSIL.

The gene calls are TRBV30 and TRBJ2-1; TRBD2 is a possible D gene (5 bases). Germline-derived CDR1 and CDR2 are GTSNPN and SVGIG (reference sequence). Between the trimmed V and J ends, which lost 2 bases and 7 bases, there was a span of 9 bases. CDR3 length: 12 residues. The CDR3 bases are TGTGCCTGGAGTCCCGAGGGTAATGAGCAGTTCTTC. Amino acid sequence: CAWSPEGNEQFF.

The chain joins TRBV5-5 to TRBJ1-5; no definite D call. Germline CDR1 and CDR2: SGHKS and YYEKEE (reference sequence). Trimming pared 0 bases from V and 3 bases from J, leaving 13 bases between. The CDR3 contains 16 residues. CDR3 sequence: CASSLGGRFFNQPQHF. CDR3 sequence (DNA): TGTGCCAGCAGCTTGGGAGGGCGGTTCTTCAATCAGCCCCAGCATTTT.

This rearrangement joins TRBV28 to TRBJ2-2, with D maybe TRBD1 (6 bases). Germline V gives CDR1 MDHEN, CDR2 SYDVKM. The CDR3 contains 13 residues. V was trimmed by 6 bases and J by 5 bases, leaving 10 bases between them. CDR3 sequence (DNA): TGTGCCAGCAGATATGACAGGACCGGGGAGCTGTTTTTT. This codes for CASRYDRTGELFF. Together with reference TRBV28 and TRBJ2-2, the CDR3 gives the full variable domain: DVKVTQSSRYLVKRTGEKVFLECVQDMDHENMFWYRQDPGLGLRLIYFSYDVKMKEKGDIPEGYSVSREKKERFSLILESASTNQTSMYLCASRYDRTGELFFGEGSRLTVL.

The V and J genes are TRBV6-5 and TRBJ2-7; the match to TRBD1 covers 10 bases. CDR1 is MNHEY and CDR2 is SVGAGI in the germline V gene. The junction had 3 bases not matched to a gene; V was cut back by 8 bases and J by 5 bases. CDR3 length: 12 amino acids. The CDR3 protein is CASCDRGHEQYF. The CDR3 nucleotides read TGTGCCAGCTGCGACAGGGGGCACGAGCAGTACTTC.

Comment on this clone: Other DNA sequences of this sample code for an identical CDR3. The chain couples TRBV19 to TRBJ2-5; 12 nucleotides agree with TRBD2. In germline, CDR1 is LNHDA, CDR2 SQIVND (reference sequence). J lost 2 bases, V lost 5 bases, and 3 bases had no gene match. This CDR3 spans 15 amino acids. CDR3 sequence: CASSRTSGDQETQYF. The CDR3 DNA reads as TGTGCCAGTAGTCGGACTAGCGGGGATCAAGAGACCCAGTACTTC.

The chain employs TRBV16 and TRBJ1-6, with D uncertain. The V end was cut by 5 bases, the J end by 9 bases, with 11 bases between. The CDR3 sequence is 13 residues long. CDR1 is KGHSY, CDR2 FQNENV, per germline. Here the CDR3 DNA reads TGTGCCAGCAGCGCCCATTCCGGTTCACCCCTCCACTTT. Residues: CASSAHSGSPLHF.

This clone was picked up a small number of times. The chain employs TRBV28 and TRBJ2-7; D remains ambiguous. This CDR3 has 15 amino acids. Germline assignment: CDR1 MDHEN and CDR2 SYDVKM. Trimming cost V 6 bases and J 0 bases, with 15 bases left between them. CDR3 coding DNA: TGTGCCAGCAGCCAGACGACTGTAAGCTCCTACGAGCAGTACTTC. This sequence encodes CASSQTTVSSYEQYF.